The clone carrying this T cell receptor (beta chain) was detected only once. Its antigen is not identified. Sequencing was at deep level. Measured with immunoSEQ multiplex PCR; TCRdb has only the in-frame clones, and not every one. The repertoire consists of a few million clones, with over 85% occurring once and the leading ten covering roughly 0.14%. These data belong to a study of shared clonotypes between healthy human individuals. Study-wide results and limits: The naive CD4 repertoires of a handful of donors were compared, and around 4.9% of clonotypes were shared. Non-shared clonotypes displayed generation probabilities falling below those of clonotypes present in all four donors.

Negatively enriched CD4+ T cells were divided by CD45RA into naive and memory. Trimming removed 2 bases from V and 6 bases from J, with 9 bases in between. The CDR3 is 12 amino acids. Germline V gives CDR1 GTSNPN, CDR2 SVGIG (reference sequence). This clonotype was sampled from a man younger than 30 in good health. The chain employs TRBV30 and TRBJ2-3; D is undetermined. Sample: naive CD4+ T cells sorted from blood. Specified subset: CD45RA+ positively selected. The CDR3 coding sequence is TGTGCCTGGAGTTTCGAGGTGGATACGCAGTATTTT. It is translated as CAWSFEVDTQYF. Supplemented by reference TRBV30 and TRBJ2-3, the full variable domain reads SQTIHQWPATLVQPVGSPLSLECTVEGTSNPNLYWYRQAAGRGLQLLFYSVGIGQISSEVPQNLSASRPQDRQFILSSKKLLLSDSGFYLCAWSFEVDTQYFGPGTRLTVL.